The rows below give T cell receptor beta chains drawn from one sample of a study of PD-L1 blockade in urothelial cancer. Sequenced by immunoSEQ multiplex PCR; TCRdb stores in-frame clones only, minus some. The profile shows over 14,000 clones, around 87% of them singletons. Sequenced here: PBMCs, sampled around atezolizumab (anti-PD-L1) treatment. The receptors were gathered from a man aged 65 to 79 with urothelial cancer. Each CDR3 is given with its conserved first and last residue. Fields, in order: J gene, D gene, CDR3 length, V gene, clone size, CDR3 DNA, CDR3 protein. D genes are given only for firm matches. Size is stated for part of the rows, as once, few or many counts, or as a class when the clone is expanded.

J gene: TRBJ1-5; D gene: .; CDR3 length: 15; V gene: TRBV2; clone size: .; CDR3 DNA: TGTGCCAGCAGTGATCGCAGGGGAAGCAATCAGCCCCAGCATTTT; CDR3 protein: CASSDRRGSNQPQHF
J gene: TRBJ2-1; D gene: .; CDR3 length: 12; V gene: TRBV19; clone size: .; CDR3 DNA: TGTGCCAGTAGTATAGATCTCAGGGAGCAGTTCTTC; CDR3 protein: CASSIDLREQFF
J gene: TRBJ1-4; D gene: TRBD1; CDR3 length: 19; V gene: TRBV9; clone size: .; CDR3 DNA: TGTGCCAGCAGCGCACTCAGACAGGGTGTCGGGGGAACTAATGAAAAACTGTTTTTT; CDR3 protein: CASSALRQGVGGTNEKLFF
J gene: TRBJ2-1; D gene: TRBD2; CDR3 length: 17; V gene: TRBV2; clone size: .; CDR3 DNA: TGTGCCAGCATTGGGACTAGCGGGGAGCCTACCTACAATGAGCAGTTCTTC; CDR3 protein: CASIGTSGEPTYNEQFF
J gene: TRBJ2-5; D gene: TRBD1; CDR3 length: 14; V gene: TRBV19; clone size: .; CDR3 DNA: TGTGCCAGTAGCCTGACAGGGGGTCGGGAGACCCAGTACTTC; CDR3 protein: CASSLTGGRETQYF
J gene: TRBJ1-5; D gene: TRBD1; CDR3 length: 15; V gene: TRBV5-1; clone size: .; CDR3 DNA: TGCGCCAGCAGCTTAGGACAGGGCCGCAATCAGCCCCAGCATTTT; CDR3 protein: CASSLGQGRNQPQHF
J gene: TRBJ2-7; D gene: .; CDR3 length: 14; V gene: TRBV7-6; clone size: .; CDR3 DNA: TGTGCCAGCAGCTCTCTGCCTAGAGGGTACGAGCAGTACTTC; CDR3 protein: CASSSLPRGYEQYF
J gene: TRBJ2-6; D gene: .; CDR3 length: 16; V gene: TRBV18; clone size: .; CDR3 DNA: TGTGCCAGCTCACCAAGAGAACCCTCTGGGGCCAACGTCCTGACTTTC; CDR3 protein: CASSPREPSGANVLTF
J gene: TRBJ2-5; D gene: .; CDR3 length: 10; V gene: TRBV23-1; clone size: .; CDR3 DNA: TGCGCCACCCCTGTGGAGACCCAGTACTTC; CDR3 protein: CATPVETQYF
J gene: TRBJ2-3; D gene: TRBD2; CDR3 length: 15; V gene: TRBV5-3; clone size: .; CDR3 DNA: TGTGCCAGAAGCTTGGGCGGGGGTCAAACAGATACGCAGTATTTT; CDR3 protein: CARSLGGGQTDTQYF
J gene: TRBJ2-1; D gene: .; CDR3 length: 16; V gene: TRBV10-3; clone size: .; CDR3 DNA: TGTGCCATCAGTGAGTCGGGCCCGGACAGCTACAATGAGCAGTTCTTC; CDR3 protein: CAISESGPDSYNEQFF
J gene: TRBJ1-2; D gene: .; CDR3 length: 17; V gene: TRBV7-5; clone size: .; CDR3 DNA: TGTGTCAGAAGCTCGGAAAGGTCGGGGAAAGCTAACTATGGCTACACCTTC; CDR3 protein: CVRSSERSGKANYGYTF
J gene: TRBJ2-6; D gene: .; CDR3 length: 15; V gene: TRBV2; clone size: .; CDR3 DNA: TGTGCCAGTACTCCAGGGGCAACTGGGGCCAACGTCCTGACTTTC; CDR3 protein: CASTPGATGANVLTF
J gene: TRBJ2-3; D gene: .; CDR3 length: 14; V gene: TRBV2; clone size: .; CDR3 DNA: TGTGCCAGCACCAGGCGGAGGGTTTCAGATACGCAGTATTTT; CDR3 protein: CASTRRRVSDTQYF
J gene: TRBJ2-2; D gene: TRBD2; CDR3 length: 20; V gene: TRBV14; clone size: .; CDR3 DNA: TGTGCCAGCAGCCGGGTCTGGACTAGCGGGGGGGCCCAGGACACCGGGGAGCTGTTTTTT; CDR3 protein: CASSRVWTSGGAQDTGELFF
J gene: TRBJ1-1; D gene: .; CDR3 length: 11; V gene: TRBV6-5; clone size: .; CDR3 DNA: TGTGCCACCGGCAGGGGACCTGAAGCTTTCTTT; CDR3 protein: CATGRGPEAFF
J gene: TRBJ1-3; D gene: .; CDR3 length: 14; V gene: TRBV5-5; clone size: .; CDR3 DNA: TGTGCCAGCAGCTTGGGCGACAGGTTGGGTACCATATATTTT; CDR3 protein: CASSLGDRLGTIYF
J gene: TRBJ1-2; D gene: .; CDR3 length: 16; V gene: TRBV28; clone size: once; CDR3 DNA: TGTGCCAGCAGTTTATATGGGAGGGACGTTAACTATGGCTACACCTTC; CDR3 protein: CASSLYGRDVNYGYTF
J gene: TRBJ2-2; D gene: TRBD1; CDR3 length: 18; V gene: TRBV27; clone size: .; CDR3 DNA: TGTGCCAGCAGTCCAAACCGGGACAGGGTCGGGATCACCGGGGAGCTGTTTTTT; CDR3 protein: CASSPNRDRVGITGELFF
J gene: TRBJ1-5; D gene: .; CDR3 length: 17; V gene: TRBV21-1; clone size: .; CDR3 DNA: TGTGCCAGCAGCAACAGGGGTCGGGTGTATAGCAATCAGCCCCAGCATTTT; CDR3 protein: CASSNRGRVYSNQPQHF
J gene: TRBJ1-2; D gene: .; CDR3 length: 17; V gene: TRBV28; clone size: few; CDR3 DNA: TGTGCCAGCAGTTATGGTTGGGGGCCAAAGACAGGCTATGGCTACACCTTC; CDR3 protein: CASSYGWGPKTGYGYTF
J gene: TRBJ1-1; D gene: .; CDR3 length: 13; V gene: TRBV6-6; clone size: .; CDR3 DNA: TGTGCCAGCAGTTACGGGCTTAGCACTGAAGCTTTCTTT; CDR3 protein: CASSYGLSTEAFF
J gene: TRBJ2-1; D gene: .; CDR3 length: 14; V gene: TRBV7-8; clone size: once; CDR3 DNA: TGTGCCAGCAGCTTAGCTGACAGCCACAATGAGCAGTTCTTC; CDR3 protein: CASSLADSHNEQFF
J gene: TRBJ2-1; D gene: .; CDR3 length: 14; V gene: TRBV2; clone size: .; CDR3 DNA: TGTGCCACGGAGAGGGGGGGGCCCTACAATGAGCAGTTCTTC; CDR3 protein: CATERGGPYNEQFF
J gene: TRBJ2-2; D gene: .; CDR3 length: 14; V gene: TRBV9; clone size: .; CDR3 DNA: TGTGCCAGCAGCGTAGCATTTCAGGGGGGGGAGCTGTTTTTT; CDR3 protein: CASSVAFQGGELFF
J gene: TRBJ1-2; D gene: TRBD1; CDR3 length: 21; V gene: TRBV12-5; clone size: .; CDR3 DNA: TGTGCTAGTGGTTTGTTTTTGGTGGAAGGGGGCGGTTTCAGTGGCCGTTATGGCTACACCTTC; CDR3 protein: CASGLFLVEGGGFSGRYGYTF
J gene: TRBJ2-4; D gene: .; CDR3 length: 14; V gene: TRBV12-5; clone size: .; CDR3 DNA: TGTGCTAGTGGGTTCTTTATAGCCAAAAACATTCAGTACTTC; CDR3 protein: CASGFFIAKNIQYF
J gene: TRBJ1-1; D gene: TRBD1; CDR3 length: 15; V gene: TRBV10-3; clone size: few; CDR3 DNA: TGTGCCATCAGCCCCGGGACAGGGGGACGCACTGAAGCTTTCTTT; CDR3 protein: CAISPGTGGRTEAFF
J gene: TRBJ1-1; D gene: .; CDR3 length: 10; V gene: TRBV30; clone size: few; CDR3 DNA: TGTGCCTGCACCGGGAGCATGGCTTTCTTT; CDR3 protein: CACTGSMAFF
J gene: TRBJ2-7; D gene: .; CDR3 length: 12; V gene: TRBV5-1; clone size: .; CDR3 DNA: TGCGCCAGCAGTCGGGACAACTACGAGCAGTACTTC; CDR3 protein: CASSRDNYEQYF
J gene: TRBJ1-6; D gene: TRBD1; CDR3 length: 15; V gene: TRBV5-1; clone size: .; CDR3 DNA: TGCGCCAGCAGCTCGGGACAGGGGGCATATTCACCCCTCCACTTT; CDR3 protein: CASSSGQGAYSPLHF
J gene: TRBJ2-7; D gene: TRBD1; CDR3 length: 14; V gene: TRBV6-6; clone size: .; CDR3 DNA: TGTGCCAGCAGGTCCGGGACAGGGCAATACGAGCAGTACTTC; CDR3 protein: CASRSGTGQYEQYF
J gene: TRBJ2-1; D gene: TRBD2; CDR3 length: 15; V gene: TRBV6-1; clone size: .; CDR3 DNA: TGTGCCAGCAGTGATGGGGGGACTACCTACAATGAGCAGTTCTTC; CDR3 protein: CASSDGGTTYNEQFF
J gene: TRBJ1-6; D gene: .; CDR3 length: 14; V gene: TRBV18; clone size: .; CDR3 DNA: TGTGCCAGCTCACCACCCTTTTATAATTCACCCCTCCACTTT; CDR3 protein: CASSPPFYNSPLHF
J gene: TRBJ2-5; D gene: TRBD1; CDR3 length: 14; V gene: TRBV5-1; clone size: .; CDR3 DNA: TGCGCCAGCTATAAGGGACAGGGGATGGAGACCCAGTACTTC; CDR3 protein: CASYKGQGMETQYF
J gene: TRBJ1-2; D gene: TRBD1; CDR3 length: 15; V gene: TRBV5-6; clone size: .; CDR3 DNA: TGTGCCAGCAGCTCCCTGAATCAGGGGGTATATGGCTACACCTTC; CDR3 protein: CASSSLNQGVYGYTF
J gene: TRBJ2-5; D gene: .; CDR3 length: 13; V gene: TRBV30; clone size: .; CDR3 DNA: TGTGCCTGGAGCAAGCGGGTTCAAGAGACCCAGTACTTC; CDR3 protein: CAWSKRVQETQYF
J gene: TRBJ1-6; D gene: .; CDR3 length: 14; V gene: TRBV2; clone size: .; CDR3 DNA: TGTGCCAGCAGGAACAGGTCGCCCAATTCACCCCTCCACTTT; CDR3 protein: CASRNRSPNSPLHF
J gene: TRBJ1-4; D gene: TRBD1; CDR3 length: 15; V gene: TRBV5-1; clone size: once; CDR3 DNA: TGCGCCAGCAGCGCCAGCGGGACAGGGGTTGAAAAACTGTTTTTT; CDR3 protein: CASSASGTGVEKLFF
J gene: TRBJ2-1; D gene: .; CDR3 length: 13; V gene: TRBV30; clone size: .; CDR3 DNA: TGTGCCAGAGACGGAGCGTTAGGCAATGAGCAGTTCTTC; CDR3 protein: CARDGALGNEQFF
J gene: TRBJ2-7; D gene: TRBD1; CDR3 length: 13; V gene: TRBV5-6; clone size: once; CDR3 DNA: TGTGCCAGCAGCTGGGGACAGCCCTACGAGCAGTACTTC; CDR3 protein: CASSWGQPYEQYF